A selection of T cell receptor beta chains follows, all from one sample in a study of T cell clonotyping in hematopoietic cell transplantation. TCRdb's copy holds only in-frame clones and misses some; the assay was immunoSEQ multiplex PCR. This table has about 3,300 clones, roughly 95% appearing once. Sequenced material: peripheral blood mononuclear cells, taken before stem cell transplant. The receptors stem from a woman in her forties or fifties with chronic myeloid leukemia. Some clones in this sample may be carry-over from other donors' samples. The CDR3 runs from the conserved cysteine through the conserved F or W. The order of the fields is CDR3 protein, V gene, D gene, J gene. A D gene is named only where the DNA matches it firmly.

CASSQDLVGFVEQYF	TRBV4-2	.	TRBJ2-7
CASSKSPYTSGTTDTQYF	TRBV11-2	TRBD2	TRBJ2-3
CASSLLNEQFF	TRBV7-3	.	TRBJ2-1
CASRGPRPADTQYF	TRBV11-3	.	TRBJ2-3
CASNRGTDTQYF	TRBV25-1	TRBD1	TRBJ2-3
CASSPRLAGVNEQYF	TRBV4-3	TRBD2	TRBJ2-7
CASTQRGTDTQYF	TRBV6-6	.	TRBJ2-3
CAISEARKENEQYF	TRBV10-3	.	TRBJ2-7
CASSFRLAGGKETQYF	TRBV7-7	TRBD2	TRBJ2-5
CASSPRGRGNQPQHF	TRBV6-5	.	TRBJ1-5
CASSPSLGLAGEQFF	TRBV11-3	TRBD2	TRBJ2-1
CASSLMGGGVQETQYF	TRBV5-1	TRBD2	TRBJ2-5
CASSTGSHEQYF	TRBV6-5	.	TRBJ2-7
CASRLQLNTEAFF	TRBV2	.	TRBJ1-1
CASSLDLWTGGWQETQYF	TRBV11-2	TRBD1	TRBJ2-5
CASSPQGGPGIYNEQFF	TRBV5-4	.	TRBJ2-1
CASSPLSGASSYEQYF	TRBV7-8	.	TRBJ2-7
CASSLGGLAGGRETQYF	TRBV5-1	TRBD2	TRBJ2-5
CASSIQRTNTEAFF	TRBV5-1	.	TRBJ1-1
CASSRDRVDDEQFF	TRBV5-1	TRBD1	TRBJ2-1